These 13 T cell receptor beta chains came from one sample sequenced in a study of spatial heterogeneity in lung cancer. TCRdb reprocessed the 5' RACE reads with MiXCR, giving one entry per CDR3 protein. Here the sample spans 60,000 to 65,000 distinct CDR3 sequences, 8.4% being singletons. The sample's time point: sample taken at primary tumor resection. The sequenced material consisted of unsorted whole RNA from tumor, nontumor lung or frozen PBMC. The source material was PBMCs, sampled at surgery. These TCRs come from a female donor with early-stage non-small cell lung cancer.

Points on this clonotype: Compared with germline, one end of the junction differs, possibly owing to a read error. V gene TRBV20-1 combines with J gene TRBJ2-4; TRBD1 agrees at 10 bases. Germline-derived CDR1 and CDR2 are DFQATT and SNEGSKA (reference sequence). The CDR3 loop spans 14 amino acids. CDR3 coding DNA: TGCAGTGCTGGAGAGACAGGGGGCCGGAGCATTCAGTACTTC. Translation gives CSAGETGGRSIQYF.

CDR3 bases: TGTGCCAGTAATACGGGCCTCGGACAGCCCCAGCATTTT. Translating gives CASNTGLGQPQHF. The chain couples TRBV6-1 to TRBJ1-5; D is uncertain. This CDR3 has 13 residues. Germline V gives CDR1 MNHNS, CDR2 SASEGT. V was shortened by 9 bases and J by 7 bases, with 16 bases between the two germline ends.

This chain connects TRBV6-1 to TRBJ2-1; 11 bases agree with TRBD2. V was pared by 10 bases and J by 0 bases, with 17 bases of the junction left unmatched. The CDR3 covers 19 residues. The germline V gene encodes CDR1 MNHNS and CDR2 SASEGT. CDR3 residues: CATVKELAGVTSSYNEQFF. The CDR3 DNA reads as TGTGCCACCGTCAAAGAACTAGCGGGAGTTACTAGCTCCTACAATGAGCAGTTCTTC.

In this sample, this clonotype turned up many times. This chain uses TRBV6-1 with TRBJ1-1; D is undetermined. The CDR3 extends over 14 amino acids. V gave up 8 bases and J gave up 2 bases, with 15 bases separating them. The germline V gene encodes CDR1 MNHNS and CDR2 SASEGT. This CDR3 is CASGVLTSNTEAFF. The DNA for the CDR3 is TGTGCCAGCGGCGTCTTGACATCTAACACTGAAGCTTTCTTT.

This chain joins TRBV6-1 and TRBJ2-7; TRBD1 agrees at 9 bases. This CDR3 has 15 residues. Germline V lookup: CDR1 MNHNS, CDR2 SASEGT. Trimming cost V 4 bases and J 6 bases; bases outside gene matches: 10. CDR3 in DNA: TGTGCCAGCAGTGGAACCGGGACAGGGAACTCCGAGCAGTACGTC. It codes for CASSGTGTGNSEQYV.

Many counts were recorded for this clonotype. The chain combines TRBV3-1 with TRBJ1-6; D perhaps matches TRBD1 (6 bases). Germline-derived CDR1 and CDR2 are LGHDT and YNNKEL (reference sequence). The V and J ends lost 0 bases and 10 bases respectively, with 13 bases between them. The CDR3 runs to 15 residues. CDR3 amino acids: CASSQDSQGLSPLHF. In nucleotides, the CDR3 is TGTGCCAGCAGCCAAGATTCACAGGGTCTATCACCCCTCCACTTT.

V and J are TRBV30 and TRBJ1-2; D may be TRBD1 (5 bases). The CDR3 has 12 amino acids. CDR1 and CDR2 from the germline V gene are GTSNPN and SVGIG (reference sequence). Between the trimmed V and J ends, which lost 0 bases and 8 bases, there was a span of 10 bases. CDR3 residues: CAWSVSGIGYTF. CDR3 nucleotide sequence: TGTGCCTGGAGTGTATCAGGGATCGGCTACACCTTC.

This CDR3 is CASSIAWTSEETQYF. CDR3 in DNA: TGTGCCAGCAGTATTGCTTGGACTAGCGAAGAGACCCAGTACTTC. The chain joins TRBV12-3 or TRBV12-4 to TRBJ2-5; 9 bases align to TRBD2. V gave up 5 bases and J gave up 3 bases; unmatched junction bases: 7. This CDR3 comprises 15 residues.

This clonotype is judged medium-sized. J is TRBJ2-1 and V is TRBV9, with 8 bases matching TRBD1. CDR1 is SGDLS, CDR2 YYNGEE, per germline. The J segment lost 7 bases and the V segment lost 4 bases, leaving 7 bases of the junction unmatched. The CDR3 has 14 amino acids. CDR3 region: CASSPIQGVNEQFF. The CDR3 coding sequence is TGTGCCAGCAGCCCGATACAGGGGGTAAATGAGCAGTTCTTC.

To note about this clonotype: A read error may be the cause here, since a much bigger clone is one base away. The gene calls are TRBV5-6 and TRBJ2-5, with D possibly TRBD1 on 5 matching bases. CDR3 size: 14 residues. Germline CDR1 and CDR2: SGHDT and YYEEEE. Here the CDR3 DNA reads TGTGCCAACAGCCAGACAGTCTTCCAAGAGACCCAGTACTTC. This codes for CANSQTVFQETQYF.

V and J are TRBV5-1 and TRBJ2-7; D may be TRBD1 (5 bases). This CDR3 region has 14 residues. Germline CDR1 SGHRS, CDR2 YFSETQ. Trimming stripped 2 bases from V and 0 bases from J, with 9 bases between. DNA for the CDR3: TGCGCCAGCAGCTTCGACAGCAGCTCCTACGAGCAGTACGTC. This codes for CASSFDSSSYEQYV.

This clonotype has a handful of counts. CDR3 region: CASSLDRIYGYTF. The CDR3 DNA follows: TGTGCCAGCAGTCTTGACAGGATCTATGGCTACACCTTC. The V gene is TRBV6-6, the J gene TRBJ1-2, with TRBD1 as a possible D gene (6 bases). V lost 5 bases and J 4 bases, leaving 11 bases between the germline ends. Germline CDR1 is MNHNY and CDR2 is SVGAGI (reference sequence). This CDR3 is built from 13 residues.

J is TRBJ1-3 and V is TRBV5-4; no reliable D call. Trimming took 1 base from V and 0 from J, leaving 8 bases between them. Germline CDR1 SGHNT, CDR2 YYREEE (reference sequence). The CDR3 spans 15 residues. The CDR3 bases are TGTGCCAGCAGCTTGTCCGGACTCTCTGGAAACACCATATATTTT. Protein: CASSLSGLSGNTIYF. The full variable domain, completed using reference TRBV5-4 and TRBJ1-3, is ETGVTQSPTHLIKTRGQQVTLRCSSQSGHNTVSWYQQALGQGPQFIFQYYREEENGRGNFPPRFSGLQFPNYSSELNVNALELDDSALYLCASSLSGLSGNTIYFGEGSWLTVV.